This TCR beta chain comes out of a study of cytomegalovirus exposure and HLA in healthy donors. The germline gives CDR1 SGHTS, CDR2 YDEGEE. Between the trimmed V and J ends, which lost 4 bases and 4 bases, there was a span of 20 bases. The CDR3 is 16 amino acids. General study findings and limits: Because they were indistinguishable, some V segments, including TRBV6-2 and TRBV6-3, were excluded. In a later analysis, CMV-associated beta chains were mostly HLA-associated, it appeared. Reports indicate that TCR beta sequences accurately predicted the HLA-A and HLA-B alleles of most subjects.

Concerning this clone itself: Its antigen is unidentified.

The PCR contained 60 Vbeta and 13 Jbeta primers. The protocol was immunoSEQ multiplex PCR, while the TCRdb copy is restricted to in-frame clones and leaves out a portion. The data hold around 170,000 clones, with 79% observed a single time. V usage is TRBV5-8 and J usage is TRBJ1-2; D possibly corresponds to TRBD1 (6 bases). The clonotype was recovered from a woman aged 40 to 50 in good health and CMV-seronegative. Material for sequencing was PBMCs. Written as DNA, the CDR3 is TGTGCCAGCAGCCAACCCATCCAGGGGCTCGGCTATGGCTACACCTTC. This encodes CASSQPIQGLGYGYTF.